The next 25 T cell receptor beta chains were all read from a single sample in a study of blood T cell repertoires in COVID-19. Method: immunoSEQ multiplex PCR; TCRdb's copy keeps in-frame clones and lacks some. In the table there are 70,000 to 90,000 clones, 70% to 90% of which are singletons. Sequences were obtained from peripheral blood. The receptors stem from a man older than 75 with COVID-19, enrolled during active disease.

This rearrangement joins TRBV19 to TRBJ2-3; 10 bases align to TRBD1. CDR3 length equals 15 residues. In germline, CDR1 is LNHDA, CDR2 SQIVND (reference sequence). V lost 9 bases and J lost 0; bases outside the gene matches: 6. The CDR3 protein is CASLDRGASTDTQYF. The CDR3 coding sequence is TGTGCCAGCCTGGACAGGGGGGCTAGCACAGATACGCAGTATTTT.

The sample holds one count of this clone. V is TRBV24-1 and J is TRBJ2-5, with TRBD2 matching 7 bases. There are 13 residues in the CDR3. Germline loops: CDR1 KGHDR, CDR2 SFDVKD. The V gene end was trimmed by 5 bases and the J gene end by 8 bases; junction bases not matched to a gene: 7. The CDR3 DNA sequence: TGTGCCACCAGTGTCACGGCGGGAGCTACCCAGTACTTC. It specifies CATSVTAGATQYF.

The V gene is TRBV5-6, the J gene TRBJ2-7, with D maybe TRBD1 (5 bases). CDR1 and CDR2 from the germline V gene are SGHDT and YYEEEE. V was pared by 1 base and J by 5 bases, with 10 bases between. The CDR3 sequence is 13 residues long. CDR3 in amino acids: CASSLIRDNEQYF. The CDR3 DNA reads TGTGCCAGCAGCTTGATCAGGGATAACGAGCAGTACTTC.

The chain links TRBV5-1 to TRBJ1-3; 8 bases map to TRBD1. The CDR3 totals 15 residues. Germline loops: CDR1 SGHRS, CDR2 YFSETQ. With V trimmed by 2 bases and J by 2 bases, 3 bases remained unmatched. The CDR3 DNA reads TGCGCCAGCAGCTTACAGGGGGATGCTGGAAACACCATATATTTT. Residues: CASSLQGDAGNTIYF.

This clone has more than one count but fewer than ten. V usage is TRBV27 and J usage is TRBJ1-3, with D unresolved. Trimming shortened V by 2 bases and J by 8 bases, and 10 bases separated the two germline ends. Germline V CDR1 and CDR2: MNHEY, SMNVEV (reference sequence). This CDR3 is built from 13 residues. The DNA of the CDR3 is TGTGCCAGCAGTTTAATACGGGGTGACACCATATATTTT. This translates into CASSLIRGDTIYF.

The chain employs TRBV5-5 and TRBJ1-4; 10 nucleotides agree with TRBD1. Germline CDR1 SGHKS, CDR2 YYEKEE (reference sequence). Trimming at V came to 4 bases and at J to 4 bases, leaving 4 bases not matched to a gene. The CDR3 consists of 15 residues. The CDR3 loop reads CASSGRDRGNEKLFF. The CDR3 coding sequence is TGTGCCAGCAGCGGCCGGGACAGGGGTAATGAAAAACTGTTTTTT.

This clone was observed a single time. The chain employs TRBV6-2 or TRBV6-3 and TRBJ2-7; D is perhaps TRBD1 (6 bases). V lost 6 bases and J lost 7, with 16 bases in between. The CDR3 contains 13 residues. Germline CDR1 MNHEY, CDR2 SVGEGT. Here the CDR3 DNA reads TGTGCCAGCAGCCCTTATTTCACAGGGGAGCAGTACTTC. It yields the protein CASSPYFTGEQYF.

The V and J genes are TRBV7-2 and TRBJ1-2, with D possibly being TRBD1 (6 bases). The V and J ends lost 4 bases and 4 bases respectively, with 13 bases between them. The V gene's germline CDR1 is SGHTA and CDR2 FQGNSA. This CDR3 region has 14 residues. The CDR3 is CASSYREQTYGYTF. The CDR3 DNA reads as TGTGCCAGCAGCTACAGGGAACAGACCTATGGCTACACCTTC.

The V and J genes are TRBV3-1 (or the pseudogene TRBV3-2) and TRBJ1-2; the match to TRBD1 covers 7 bases. Looked up from germline, CDR1 is LGHDT and CDR2 is YNNKEL (reference sequence). J was trimmed by 6 bases and V by 4 bases; bases with no gene match: 5. This CDR3 contains 13 residues. CDR3: CASSLRQGNGYTF. CDR3 nucleotide sequence: TGTGCCAGCAGCCTGCGACAGGGAAATGGCTACACCTTC.

The rearrangement joins TRBV10-3 to TRBJ1-1; D is perhaps TRBD1 (6 bases). The length of the CDR3 is 14 residues. Germline assignment: CDR1 ENHRY and CDR2 SYGVKD. Trimming took off 7 bases at V and 1 base at J, with 13 bases between the two ends. CDR3 sequence reads: CAIKGGGPNTEAFF. The CDR3 nucleotides read TGTGCCATCAAGGGGGGGGGACCGAACACTGAAGCTTTCTTT.

This chain joins TRBV9 and TRBJ1-2; a weak D match, TRBD1 (6 bases). The length of the CDR3 is 15 residues. Germline CDR1 reads SGDLS; CDR2 reads YYNGEE. V was trimmed by 0 bases and J by 6 bases, leaving 15 bases between them. CDR3: CASSVAPEGGDGYTF. CDR3 DNA sequence: TGTGCCAGCAGCGTAGCTCCGGAAGGGGGTGATGGCTACACCTTC.

The gene calls are TRBV7-2 and TRBJ1-2; 9 nucleotides match TRBD1. Germline V gives CDR1 SGHTA, CDR2 FQGNSA. This CDR3 has 17 residues. The junction had 10 bases not matched to a gene; V was cut back by 1 base and J by 4 bases. Here the CDR3 DNA reads TGTGCCAGCAGCTTAGACGGGACAGGGTCTCAATTCTATGGCTACACCTTC. Its protein is CASSLDGTGSQFYGYTF.

The rearrangement joins TRBV18 to TRBJ2-7; 8 nucleotides line up with TRBD2. In germline, CDR1 is KGHSH, CDR2 LQKENI. The length of the CDR3 is 14 residues. Trimming cost V 2 bases and J 2 bases; bases outside gene matches: 2. CDR3 bases: TGTGCCAGCTCACCAGATAGCGGGGCCTACGAGCAGTACTTC. This gives the protein CASSPDSGAYEQYF.

This clone has only one observation. The chain has TRBV6-2 or TRBV6-3 and TRBJ2-7; 11 bases match TRBD1. With 2 bases clipped from V and 5 bases from J, the junction kept 2 bases outside the gene matches. Germline V CDR1 and CDR2: MNHEY, SVGEGT. The CDR3 is made up of 14 amino acids. The CDR3 region is CASSYGDRGNEQYF. The DNA of the CDR3 is TGTGCCAGCAGTTACGGGGACAGGGGGAACGAGCAGTACTTC.

This rearrangement joins TRBV5-4 to TRBJ2-2; D perhaps matches TRBD2 (5 bases). The CDR3 has 14 residues. V gave up 4 bases and J gave up 4 bases, with 11 bases separating them. CDR1 and CDR2 (germline): SGHNT, YYREEE (reference sequence). CDR3 sequence reads: CASSQTSTTGELFF. The CDR3 DNA sequence: TGTGCCAGCAGCCAAACTAGTACCACCGGGGAGCTGTTTTTT. Using reference TRBV5-4 and TRBJ2-2 for the parts outside the CDR3, the full variable domain is ETGVTQSPTHLIKTRGQQVTLRCSSQSGHNTVSWYQQALGQGPQFIFQYYREEENGRGNFPPRFSGLQFPNYSSELNVNALELDDSALYLCASSQTSTTGELFFGEGSRLTVL.

The V gene is TRBV14, the J gene TRBJ1-6; no clear D. The CDR3 consists of 17 residues. Between the trimmed V and J ends, which lost 2 bases and 0 bases, there was a span of 11 bases. Germline assignment: CDR1 SGHDN and CDR2 FVKESK. The CDR3 protein is CASSQLTGSSYNSPLHF. CDR3 bases: TGTGCCAGCAGCCAATTGACGGGGAGCTCCTATAATTCACCCCTCCACTTT.

This clone occurred a few times. The rearrangement joins TRBV7-7 to TRBJ1-1; D perhaps matches TRBD1 (5 bases). The CDR3 runs 13 residues. The V end lost 5 bases, the J end lost 3 bases, and 10 bases lay between the germline ends. The V gene's germline CDR1 is SSHAT and CDR2 FNYEAQ (reference sequence). CDR3: CASSQQVDTEAFF. CDR3 in DNA: TGTGCCAGCAGCCAACAGGTAGACACTGAAGCTTTCTTT.

CDR3 protein: CASSVADTDRYEQYF. The CDR3 DNA reads as TGTGCCAGCAGCGTAGCCGATACTGACAGGTACGAGCAGTACTTC. The rearrangement uses TRBV9 and TRBJ2-7; D might be TRBD1 (6 bases). Germline assignment: CDR1 SGDLS and CDR2 YYNGEE. The V gene lost 0 bases and the J gene lost 4 bases, with 14 bases spanning the gap. This CDR3 is built from 15 residues.

The V gene is TRBV14, the J gene TRBJ2-1; maybe TRBD2 (7 bases). V was clipped by 0 bases and J by 0 bases, with 18 bases between them. Germline CDR1 and CDR2: SGHDN and FVKESK. This CDR3 is built from 19 residues. The CDR3 sequence is CASSQDRRGRSSSYNEQFF. The CDR3 DNA sequence: TGTGCCAGCAGCCAAGATCGGCGGGGGCGATCCTCCTCCTACAATGAGCAGTTCTTC. Based on the CDR3 plus reference TRBV14 and TRBJ2-1, the full variable domain is EAGVTQFPSHSVIEKGQTVTLRCDPISGHDNLYWYRRVMGKEIKFLLHFVKESKQDESGMPNNRFLAERTGGTYSTLKVQPAELEDSGVYFCASSQDRRGRSSSYNEQFFGPGTRLTVL.

The rearrangement links TRBV5-1 to TRBJ2-1, with 10 bases lining up with TRBD2. CDR1 is SGHRS, CDR2 YFSETQ, per germline. The V gene end was trimmed by 2 bases and the J gene end by 7 bases; junction bases not matched to a gene: 6. This CDR3 region has 15 residues. This CDR3 reads CASSFGSGGPNEQFF. CDR3 DNA: TGCGCCAGCAGCTTTGGTAGCGGGGGGCCTAATGAGCAGTTCTTC. The full variable domain, with the rest looked up from reference TRBV5-1 and TRBJ2-1, is KAGVTQTPRYLIKTRGQQVTLSCSPISGHRSVSWYQQTPGQGLQFLFEYFSETQRNKGNFPGRFSGRQFSNSRSEMNVSTLELGDSALYLCASSFGSGGPNEQFFGPGTRLTVL.

The J gene is TRBJ2-2, the V gene TRBV4-3, with 11 positions matching TRBD1. Trimming took 2 bases from V and 3 from J; bases not matched to a gene: 2. This CDR3 contains 16 residues. Germline V gene sequence: CDR1 LGHNA, CDR2 YSLEER. CDR3 bases: TGCGCCAGCAGCCAACGGACAGGGGGCGACACCGGGGAGCTGTTTTTT. The encoded protein is CASSQRTGGDTGELFF.

This chain links TRBV7-8 with TRBJ2-3; 10 bases match TRBD2. The V gene end was trimmed by 8 bases and the J gene end by 4 bases; junction bases not matched to a gene: 3. CDR1 and CDR2 from the germline V gene are SGHVS and FQNEAQ. CDR3 size: 13 residues. The CDR3: CASQRGGPDTQYF. CDR3 in DNA: TGTGCCAGCCAGCGGGGGGGGCCAGATACGCAGTATTTT.

This chain links TRBV6-5 with TRBJ1-2; 7 bases are shared with TRBD1. In germline, CDR1 is MNHEY, CDR2 SVGAGI. Trimming cost V 6 bases and J 4 bases; bases outside gene matches: 11. The CDR3 covers 15 residues. The CDR3 sequence is CASSPGTAAGYGYTF. As DNA, the CDR3 is TGTGCCAGCAGCCCCGGGACAGCTGCAGGCTATGGCTACACCTTC.

V usage is TRBV19 and J usage is TRBJ2-1; 9 bases match TRBD1. Germline V gene sequence: CDR1 LNHDA, CDR2 SQIVND (reference sequence). The CDR3 has 17 residues. With V trimmed by 5 bases and J by 1 base, 9 bases remained unmatched. CDR3: CASSSLQGARSYNEQFF. CDR3 nucleotide sequence: TGTGCCAGTAGTTCCTTACAGGGGGCGCGGTCCTACAATGAGCAGTTCTTC. The variable domain in full, completed from reference TRBV19 and TRBJ2-1, reads DGGITQSPKYLFRKEGQNVTLSCEQNLNHDAMYWYRQDPGQGLRLIYYSQIVNDFQKGDIAEGYSVSREKKESFPLTVTSAQKNPTAFYLCASSSLQGARSYNEQFFGPGTRLTVL.

The V call is TRBV28, the J call TRBJ1-5; TRBD1 matches at 7 bases. There are 17 residues in the CDR3. The V gene end was trimmed by 6 bases and the J gene end by 0 bases; junction bases not matched to a gene: 11. The germline V gene has CDR1 MDHEN and CDR2 SYDVKM. CDR3: CASRQTGQHYSNQPQHF. The DNA of the CDR3 is TGTGCCAGCAGACAAACGGGACAGCACTATAGCAATCAGCCCCAGCATTTT.